The 21 T cell receptor beta chains below were found in one sample sequenced in a study of control samples from healthy donors and cancer patients. Generated by immunoSEQ multiplex PCR, the TCRdb table keeps only in-frame clones and is missing some. The sample totals under 200,000 clones; its top ten clones hold 2% to 2.5%. Sequencing was performed on blood. These receptors all come from a woman aged 25 to 39 in good health.

The J gene is TRBJ1-1, the V gene TRBV10-3; D perhaps matches TRBD1 (5 bases). CDR3 length: 13 residues. Trimming took 0 bases from V and 4 from J, leaving 6 bases between them. Germline V CDR1 and CDR2: ENHRY, SYGVKD. The CDR3 nucleotides are TGTGCCATCAGTGAGTCTGGGGGCACTGAAGCTTTCTTT. Its translation: CAISESGGTEAFF.

The genes are TRBV11-2 and TRBJ1-2; 7 bases map to TRBD1. The ends lost 1 base at V and 7 bases at J; junction bases unmatched: 6. Germline assignment: CDR1 SGHAT and CDR2 FQNNGV. CDR3 size: 14 residues. The CDR3 DNA reads as TGTGCCAGCAGCTTAGGTAGGGGGCAGACTGGCTACACCTTC. It yields the protein CASSLGRGQTGYTF.

The chain employs TRBV6-5 and TRBJ2-5; perhaps TRBD1 as D (5 bases). Trimming shortened V by 11 bases and J by 1 base, and 14 bases separated the two germline ends. The CDR3 totals 13 residues. Germline V gene data show CDR1 as MNHEY and CDR2 as SVGAGI. The DNA of the CDR3 is TGTGCCGGACAAACATCGCCCCAAGAGACCCAGTACTTC. It yields the protein CAGQTSPQETQYF.

This chain uses TRBV4-2 with TRBJ2-3, with 8 bases that match TRBD2. The CDR3 has 16 amino acids. Trimming cost V 0 bases and J 4 bases; bases outside gene matches: 6. Looked up from germline, CDR1 is LGHNA and CDR2 is YNFKEQ. CDR3 region: CASSQDHGGEPDTQYF. The CDR3 nucleotides read TGTGCCAGCAGCCAAGACCACGGGGGGGAACCAGATACGCAGTATTTT.

CDR3 sequence: CASRKPGADTQYF. The CDR3 region has the DNA TGTGCCAGCAGGAAACCGGGGGCAGATACGCAGTATTTT. V usage is TRBV12-3 or TRBV12-4 and J usage is TRBJ2-3, with a tentative D call TRBD2 (6 bases). Trimming removed 6 bases at V and 4 bases at J, with 11 bases between. The CDR3 runs 13 residues.

The CDR3 loop is CASSVVGGRGNGSNQPQHF. CDR3 nucleotides: TGTGCCAGCAGCGTAGTGGGAGGCAGGGGGAACGGTAGCAATCAGCCCCAGCATTTT. J is TRBJ1-5 and V is TRBV9, with TRBD1 matching 7 bases. In germline, CDR1 is SGDLS, CDR2 YYNGEE. V was clipped by 0 bases and J by 0 bases; unmatched bases: 12. The CDR3 is 19 amino acids.

For this clone: One end of the junction is discordant with germline, which a read error may explain. This rearrangement joins TRBV11-2 to TRBJ2-5, with D perhaps matching TRBD1 (8 bases). This CDR3 spans 15 amino acids. Germline CDR1 and CDR2: SGHAT and FQNNGV. The CDR3 DNA reads TGTACCAGCAGCCAAGGACAGGGAGGGAGAGAGACCCAGTACTTC. This gives the protein CTSSQGQGGRETQYF.

The V gene is TRBV28, the J gene TRBJ1-1; 9 nucleotides match TRBD1. Germline assignment: CDR1 MDHEN and CDR2 SYDVKM. This CDR3 comprises 16 residues. Trimming cost V 6 bases and J 0 bases; bases outside gene matches: 8. The CDR3 DNA is TGTGCCAGCAGCCAGGACAGGGGAAGGATGAACACTGAAGCTTTCTTT. Encoded protein: CASSQDRGRMNTEAFF.

This chain joins TRBV10-3 and TRBJ2-3; 8 bases match TRBD2. Germline trimming cut 6 bases from V and 3 bases from J; bases unmatched to any gene: 2. Looked up from germline, CDR1 is ENHRY and CDR2 is SYGVKD. The length of the CDR3 is 13 residues. The CDR3 region is CAIRAGGTDTQYF. CDR3 bases: TGTGCCATCAGGGCGGGGGGTACAGATACGCAGTATTTT.

In regard to this clone: Other DNA sequences in the same sample also yield this CDR3. The chain carries TRBV4-3 and TRBJ2-7, with TRBD1 matching 9 bases. This CDR3 is built from 14 residues. Germline CDR1 and CDR2: LGHNA and YSLEER. Trimming removed 4 bases from V and 2 bases from J; junction bases left unmatched: 3. CDR3 nucleotides: TGCGCCAGCAGCCCGGGGACAGGGACCTACGAGCAGTACTTC. It is translated as CASSPGTGTYEQYF.

The V and J genes are TRBV4-1 and TRBJ2-3, with D tentatively TRBD1 (5 bases). Germline CDR1 reads MGHRA; CDR2 reads YSYEKL. V dropped 10 bases and J dropped 4 bases, with 21 bases sitting between them. The CDR3 length is 15 residues. The CDR3 DNA reads TGCGCCACCGCCCTAGGGGATTTGTTGCCAGATACGCAGTATTTT. Its translation is CATALGDLLPDTQYF.

This sequence joins TRBV6-5 and TRBJ1-6, with D tentatively TRBD1 (6 bases). The V end lost 8 bases, the J end lost 7 bases, and 12 bases lay between the germline ends. Germline V gene lookup returns CDR1 MNHEY and CDR2 SVGAGI. The CDR3 loop spans 13 amino acids. This CDR3 is CASGDTLNSPLHF. CDR3 in DNA: TGTGCCAGCGGGGACACCTTGAATTCACCCCTCCACTTT.

The V gene is TRBV28, the J gene TRBJ2-7; D might be TRBD1 (6 bases). This CDR3 is 15 amino acids long. V gave up 6 bases and J gave up 0 bases, with 15 bases separating them. The germline V gene has CDR1 MDHEN and CDR2 SYDVKM. Here the CDR3 DNA reads TGTGCCAGCAGCCACGGACAGAGAGTCTCCTACGAGCAGTACTTC. Protein: CASSHGQRVSYEQYF.

J is TRBJ2-1 and V is TRBV14; TRBD2 matches at 8 bases. Unmatched junction bases numbered 13, after V lost 0 bases and J lost 3 bases. This CDR3 contains 19 residues. Germline CDR1 SGHDN, CDR2 FVKESK. Here the CDR3 reads CASSQDRFLAGGLYNEQFF. The CDR3 region has the DNA TGTGCCAGCAGCCAAGATAGGTTTTTGGCGGGGGGCCTCTACAATGAGCAGTTCTTC.

The rearrangement uses TRBV7-2 and TRBJ1-2; a weak D match, TRBD1 (6 bases). The CDR3 loop spans 14 amino acids. CDR1 and CDR2 (germline): SGHTA, FQGNSA. Trimming left V 1 base short and J 8 bases short, with 14 bases between. CDR3: CASSLEQGQGGYTF. The CDR3 coding sequence is TGTGCCAGCAGCTTAGAACAGGGCCAAGGGGGCTACACCTTC.

The J gene is TRBJ2-5, the V gene TRBV28; 8 bases align to TRBD1. Per the germline V gene, CDR1 is MDHEN and CDR2 is SYDVKM. The CDR3 runs 13 residues. J gave up 7 bases and V 8 bases, and 9 bases lay outside the gene matches. CDR3 amino acids: CASGTGFWGTQYF. As DNA, the CDR3 is TGTGCCAGCGGGACAGGTTTCTGGGGGACCCAGTACTTC.

The CDR3 protein is CASSYSTGYGYTF. DNA of the CDR3: TGTGCCAGCAGTTACTCGACAGGATATGGCTACACCTTC. The rearrangement joins TRBV6-5 to TRBJ1-2, with D possibly being TRBD1 (6 bases). The length of the CDR3 is 13 residues. The germline CDR1 and CDR2 sequences are MNHEY and SVGAGI. The ends were cut back, 0 bases at V and 5 bases at J, with 7 bases in the middle.

The chain recombines TRBV13 with TRBJ1-5; D unclear. The V gene's germline CDR1 is PRHDT and CDR2 FYEKMQ (reference sequence). The CDR3 totals 12 residues. V was pared by 3 bases and J by 4 bases, with 4 bases between. CDR3 in DNA: TGTGCCAGCAGCTTTGAAAATCAGCCCCAGCATTTT. This sequence encodes CASSFENQPQHF.

The genes are TRBV3-1 (or the pseudogene TRBV3-2) and TRBJ2-2; 7 nucleotides align to TRBD1. With V trimmed by 5 bases and J by 3 bases, 3 bases remained unmatched. This CDR3 has 14 amino acids. Per the germline V gene, CDR1 is LGHDT and CDR2 is YNNKEL (reference sequence). The CDR3 protein is CASSWDRDTGELFF. In DNA form, the CDR3 reads TGTGCCAGCAGCTGGGACAGAGACACCGGGGAGCTGTTTTTT.

The chain joins TRBV7-9 to TRBJ2-7, with a possible D match to TRBD1 (6 bases). Germline CDR1 SEHNR, CDR2 FQNEAQ (reference sequence). The CDR3 runs 12 residues. V was clipped by 4 bases and J by 11 bases, with 15 bases between them. DNA of the CDR3: TGTGCCAGCAGCTCGAATACTGGACAGAAGTACTTC. Translating it yields CASSSNTGQKYF.

V and J are TRBV14 and TRBJ1-2; D is uncertain. The germline gives CDR1 SGHDN, CDR2 FVKESK. V lost 1 base and J lost 2, with 14 bases in between. The CDR3 has 16 residues. CDR3 nucleotide sequence: TGTGCCAGCAGCCAAGGTCGACATAAACCAAACTATGGCTACACCTTC. Amino acid sequence: CASSQGRHKPNYGYTF.